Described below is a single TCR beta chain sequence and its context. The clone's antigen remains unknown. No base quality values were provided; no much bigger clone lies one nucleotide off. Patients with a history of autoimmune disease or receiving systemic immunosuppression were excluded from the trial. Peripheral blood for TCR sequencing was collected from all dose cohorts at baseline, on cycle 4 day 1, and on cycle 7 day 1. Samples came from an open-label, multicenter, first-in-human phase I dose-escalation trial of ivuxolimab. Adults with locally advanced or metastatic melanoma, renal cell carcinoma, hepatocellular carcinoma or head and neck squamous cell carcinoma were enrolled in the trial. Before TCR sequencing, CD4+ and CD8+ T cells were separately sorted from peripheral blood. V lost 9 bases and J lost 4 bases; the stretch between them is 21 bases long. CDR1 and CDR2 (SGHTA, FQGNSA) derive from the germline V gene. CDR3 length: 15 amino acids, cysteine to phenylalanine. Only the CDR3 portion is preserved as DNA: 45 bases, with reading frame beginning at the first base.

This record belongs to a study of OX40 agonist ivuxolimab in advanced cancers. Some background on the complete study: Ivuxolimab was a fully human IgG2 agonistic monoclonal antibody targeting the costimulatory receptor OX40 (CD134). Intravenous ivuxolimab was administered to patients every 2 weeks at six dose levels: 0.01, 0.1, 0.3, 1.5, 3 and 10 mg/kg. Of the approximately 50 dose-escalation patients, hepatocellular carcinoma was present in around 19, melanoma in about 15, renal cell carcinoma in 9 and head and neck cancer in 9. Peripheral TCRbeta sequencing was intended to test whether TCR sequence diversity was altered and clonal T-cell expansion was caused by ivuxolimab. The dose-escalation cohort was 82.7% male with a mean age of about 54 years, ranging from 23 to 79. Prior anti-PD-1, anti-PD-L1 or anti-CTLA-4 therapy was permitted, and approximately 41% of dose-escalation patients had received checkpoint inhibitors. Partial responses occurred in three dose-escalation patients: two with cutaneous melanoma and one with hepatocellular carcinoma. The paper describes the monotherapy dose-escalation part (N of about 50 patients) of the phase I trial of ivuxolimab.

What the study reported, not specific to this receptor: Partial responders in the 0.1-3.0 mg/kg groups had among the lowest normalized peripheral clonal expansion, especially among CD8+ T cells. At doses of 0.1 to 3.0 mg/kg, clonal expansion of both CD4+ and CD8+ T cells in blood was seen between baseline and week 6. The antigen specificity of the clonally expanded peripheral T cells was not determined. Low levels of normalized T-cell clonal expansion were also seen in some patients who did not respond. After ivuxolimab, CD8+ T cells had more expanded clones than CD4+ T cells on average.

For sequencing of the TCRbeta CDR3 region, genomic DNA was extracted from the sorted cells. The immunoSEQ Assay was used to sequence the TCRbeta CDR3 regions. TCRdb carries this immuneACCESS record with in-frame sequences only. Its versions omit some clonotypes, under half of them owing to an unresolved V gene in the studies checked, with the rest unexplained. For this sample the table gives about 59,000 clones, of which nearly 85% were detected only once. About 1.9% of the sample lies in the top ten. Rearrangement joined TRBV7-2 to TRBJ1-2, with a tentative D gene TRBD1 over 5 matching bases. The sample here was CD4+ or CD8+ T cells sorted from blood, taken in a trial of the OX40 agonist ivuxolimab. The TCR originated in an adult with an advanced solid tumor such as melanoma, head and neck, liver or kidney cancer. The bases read TGTGCCAGTCTCGTTACCGGGACGGAGCTCTATGGCTACACCTTC. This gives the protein CASLVTGTELYGYTF.